The next 26 T cell receptor beta chains were all read from a single sample in a study of shared clonotypes between healthy human individuals. Sequencing used immunoSEQ multiplex PCR; TCRdb keeps in-frame clones, though not all of them. The sample comprises approximately 350,000 clones, about 96% of which are singletons, and 0.32% rests with the top ten. The sample was memory CD8+ T cells sorted from blood. Subset denoted: CD45RO+ cells pooled with CCR7-negative TemRA cells. The receptors stem from a man younger than 45 in good health.

The V call is TRBV10-2, the J call TRBJ2-5, with 15 bases fitting TRBD2. Germline CDR1 is WSHSY and CDR2 is SAAADI. This CDR3 contains 20 residues. J lost 4 bases, V lost 2 bases, and 14 bases had no gene match. CDR3 region: CASSETWTSGRATLRETQYF. The CDR3, as DNA: TGCGCCAGCAGTGAGACGTGGACTAGCGGGAGGGCCACGTTACGAGAGACCCAGTACTTC.

The chain recombines TRBV5-1 with TRBJ2-2, with TRBD2 identical over 11 bases. The CDR3 is made up of 18 amino acids. V trimming: 1 base; J trimming: 3 bases; junction bases outside the gene matches: 8. Germline V gene sequence: CDR1 SGHRS, CDR2 YFSETQ. The CDR3 DNA follows: TGCGCCAGCAGCTTGATTCCGGGACTAGCGGTAGACACCGGGGAGCTGTTTTTT. Translated, it gives CASSLIPGLAVDTGELFF.

The chain couples TRBV28 to TRBJ1-5; 7 bases align to TRBD1. The CDR3 covers 18 residues. The V segment lost 7 bases and the J segment 3 bases; nucleotides outside the gene matches: 18. Germline values: CDR1 MDHEN, CDR2 SYDVKM. CDR3 nucleotide sequence: TGTGCCAGCACCCCTACCCCTGGGACAGCTATATACAATCAGCCCCAGCATTTT. This encodes CASTPTPGTAIYNQPQHF.

The J gene is TRBJ1-1, the V gene TRBV25-1; D is unresolved. There are 12 residues in the CDR3. The V and J ends lost 3 bases and 4 bases respectively, with 6 bases between them. Germline V CDR1 and CDR2: MGHDK, SYGVNS. The CDR3 sequence is CASSDQSTEAFF. Here the CDR3 DNA reads TGTGCCAGCAGTGACCAATCCACTGAAGCTTTCTTT. Using reference TRBV25-1 and TRBJ1-1 for the parts outside the CDR3, the full variable domain is EADIYQTPRYLVIGTGKKITLECSQTMGHDKMYWYQQDPGMELHLIHYSYGVNSTEKGDLSSESTVSRIRTEHFPLTLESARPSHTSQYLCASSDQSTEAFFGQGTRLTVV.

The V and J genes are TRBV30 and TRBJ2-5, with TRBD1 matching 12 bases. The CDR3 spans 15 residues. J gave up 5 bases and V 5 bases, and 9 bases lay outside the gene matches. Per germline, CDR1 GTSNPN and CDR2 SVGIG (reference sequence). The DNA for the CDR3 is TGTGCCTGGGGGACAGGGGGCACTACCCAGGAGACCCAGTACTTC. The encoded protein is CAWGTGGTTQETQYF.

The chain is built from TRBV28 and TRBJ2-5; the D is unclear. Trimming left V 5 bases short and J 3 bases short, with 7 bases between. The CDR3 is made up of 12 amino acids. CDR1 and CDR2 (germline): MDHEN, SYDVKM. The CDR3 DNA reads TGTGCCAGCAGTCCTTGGGAAGAGACCCAGTACTTC. Translation gives CASSPWEETQYF.

The chain carries TRBV2 and TRBJ1-2, with D maybe TRBD1 (5 bases). This CDR3 comprises 14 residues. Germline CDR1 SNHLY, CDR2 FYNNEI. V was pared by 6 bases and J by 8 bases, with 19 bases between. CDR3 loop: CASRLGTGGLGYTF. CDR3 in DNA: TGTGCCAGCAGACTGGGGACGGGAGGGTTAGGCTACACCTTC.

This rearrangement joins TRBV7-8 to TRBJ2-3; weak D call: TRBD1 (5 bases). The V end lost 6 bases, the J end lost 6 bases, and 16 bases lay between the germline ends. This CDR3 spans 14 amino acids. Germline assignment: CDR1 SGHVS and CDR2 FQNEAQ. The CDR3 here is CASRWGRLSDTQYF. CDR3 coding DNA: TGTGCCAGCAGGTGGGGCAGACTCTCGGATACGCAGTATTTT.

This chain joins TRBV6-1 and TRBJ1-5; D remains unclear. The CDR3 totals 11 residues. The V gene's germline CDR1 is MNHNS and CDR2 SASEGT. Trimming left V 4 bases short and J 7 bases short, with 5 bases between. The CDR3 nucleotides read TGTGCCAGCAGTGCGGTCCAGCCCCAGCATTTT. It translates to CASSAVQPQHF.

In DNA form, the CDR3 reads TGTGCCAGCAGTGACCGGGACAGGTCTAATCAGCCCCAGCATTTT. Translating it yields CASSDRDRSNQPQHF. This chain connects TRBV6-1 to TRBJ1-5, with TRBD1 matching 8 bases. CDR1 and CDR2 from the germline V gene are MNHNS and SASEGT. The trim removed 3 bases at V and 4 bases at J, leaving 5 bases unmatched. The length of the CDR3 is 15 residues.

The chain employs TRBV7-9 and TRBJ2-5; the D call may be TRBD1 or TRBD2 (5 bases each). Looked up from germline, CDR1 is SEHNR and CDR2 is FQNEAQ (reference sequence). CDR3 length equals 15 residues. V shed 5 bases and J shed 7 bases, with 20 bases lying between them. CDR3 nucleotides: TGTGCCAGCAGCGTTCCGGGACGGATGGAATCGACCCAGTACTTC. Translating it yields CASSVPGRMESTQYF.

The chain has TRBV9 and TRBJ2-3, with 9 bases lining up with TRBD2. CDR1 is SGDLS, CDR2 YYNGEE, per germline. V lost 0 bases, J lost 1 base, and 6 bases stayed unmatched. The CDR3 runs 17 residues. CDR3: CASSVVERGGGTDTQYF. DNA of the CDR3: TGTGCCAGCAGCGTAGTTGAGCGCGGGGGGGGCACAGATACGCAGTATTTT.

The chain uses TRBV30 and TRBJ2-7; TRBD2 matches at 11 bases. The junction had 4 bases not matched to a gene; V was cut back by 3 bases and J by 3 bases. The germline V gene has CDR1 GTSNPN and CDR2 SVGIG (reference sequence). This CDR3 is built from 14 residues. CDR3 sequence (DNA): TGTGCCTGGAGAACACTAGCGGGAGACTACGAGCAGTACTTC. It is translated as CAWRTLAGDYEQYF.

The CDR3 protein is CASSQEGAAYNEQFF. DNA for the CDR3: TGCGCCAGCAGCCAAGAAGGCGCAGCATACAATGAGCAGTTCTTC. The chain carries TRBV4-1 and TRBJ2-1; D is uncertain. CDR3 length equals 15 residues. Germline V gives CDR1 MGHRA, CDR2 YSYEKL. V lost 0 bases and J 4 bases, leaving 10 bases between the germline ends.

This sequence joins TRBV5-5 and TRBJ1-5; D is possibly TRBD1 (5 bases). CDR3 length: 16 residues. With 1 base removed from V and 6 bases from J, the gap between germline ends came to 17 bases. The germline V gene encodes CDR1 SGHKS and CDR2 YYEKEE (reference sequence). CDR3 sequence reads: CASSLSGSYQGQPQHF. CDR3 DNA: TGTGCCAGCAGCTTGTCAGGGAGCTATCAGGGTCAGCCCCAGCATTTT.

The V and J genes are TRBV20-1 and TRBJ2-7, with D tentatively TRBD1 (6 bases). The CDR3 totals 11 residues. V lost 8 bases to trimming and J lost 4 bases, with 12 bases between them. Germline CDR1 and CDR2: DFQATT and SNEGSKA (reference sequence). CDR3 in DNA: TGCAGTCTTTCAGGGGAGTACGAGCAGTACTTC. Protein: CSLSGEYEQYF.

The V call is TRBV6-1, the J call TRBJ2-2; D is undetermined. The CDR3 spans 16 residues. Germline V gene data show CDR1 as MNHNS and CDR2 as SASEGT. With 2 bases removed from V and 0 bases from J, the gap between germline ends came to 10 bases. The CDR3 sequence: CASSEYSSTNTGELFF. CDR3 bases: TGTGCCAGCAGTGAATACAGTAGTACGAACACCGGGGAGCTGTTTTTT.

V and J are TRBV4-2 and TRBJ2-2, with 8 bases aligning to TRBD2. Germline CDR1 and CDR2: LGHNA and YNFKEQ. This CDR3 contains 16 residues. With 1 base clipped from V and 2 bases from J, the junction kept 3 bases outside the gene matches. The CDR3 spells CASSQGLAGNTGELFF. The CDR3 region has the DNA TGTGCCAGCAGCCAAGGGCTAGCGGGTAACACCGGGGAGCTGTTTTTT.

As for this clone: Mismatch with germline at one junction end may stem from a read error. The chain has TRBV20-1 and TRBJ1-5; perhaps TRBD1 as D (5 bases). Per germline, CDR1 DFQATT and CDR2 SNEGSKA (reference sequence). The length of the CDR3 is 10 residues. CDR3 sequence reads: CGAGTQPQHF. The CDR3 DNA sequence: TGTGGGGCAGGGACTCAGCCCCAGCATTTT.

The chain recombines TRBV5-6 with TRBJ1-5; D ambiguous. V was shortened by 1 base and J by 2 bases, with 10 bases between the two germline ends. This CDR3 is 15 amino acids long. Germline CDR1 and CDR2: SGHDT and YYEEEE. CDR3 residues: CASSLRTLRNQPQHF. The DNA of the CDR3 is TGTGCCAGCAGCTTGCGGACGTTACGCAATCAGCCCCAGCATTTT.

This clone was detected once. V is TRBV5-1 and J is TRBJ2-1, with 10 bases that match TRBD2. V shed 2 bases and J 4 bases; nucleotides not matched to a gene: 3. The length of the CDR3 is 15 residues. The germline V gene encodes CDR1 SGHRS and CDR2 YFSETQ. Here the CDR3 reads CASSLQLAGYNEQFF. The CDR3 DNA reads TGCGCCAGCAGCTTACAACTAGCGGGGTACAATGAGCAGTTCTTC.

This clone was seen just once. In the same sample, other DNA sequences code for this CDR3. The V and J genes are TRBV7-2 and TRBJ2-7; D is uncertain. Germline V gene data show CDR1 as SGHTA and CDR2 as FQGNSA. CDR3 length: 12 amino acids. V lost 1 base and J 2 bases, leaving 3 bases between the germline ends. CDR3 sequence: CASSLGAYEQYF. The DNA for the CDR3 is TGTGCCAGCAGCTTAGGCGCCTACGAGCAGTACTTC.

The chain links TRBV28 to TRBJ2-7; D may be TRBD1 or TRBD2 (5 bases each). CDR3 length equals 14 residues. Trimming removed 3 bases from V and 5 bases from J, with 14 bases in between. CDR1 is MDHEN, CDR2 SYDVKM, per germline. The CDR3 protein is CASSFPLRDDEQYF. The CDR3 bases are TGTGCCAGCAGTTTCCCCCTCCGGGACGACGAGCAGTACTTC.

The chain employs TRBV6-6 and TRBJ2-7; 9 positions agree with TRBD1. Per the germline V gene, CDR1 is MNHNY and CDR2 is SVGAGI (reference sequence). The CDR3 runs 14 residues. Losses at the gene ends were 5 bases for V and 3 bases for J; bases not matched to a gene: 5. The CDR3 loop reads CASSGDRGVYEQYF. The CDR3 coding sequence is TGTGCCAGCAGTGGCGACAGGGGGGTCTACGAGCAGTACTTC.

The rearrangement uses TRBV20-1 and TRBJ2-7, with D hard to call. The CDR3 runs to 11 residues. The V and J ends lost 3 bases and 4 bases respectively, with 7 bases between them. Germline V gene data show CDR1 as DFQATT and CDR2 as SNEGSKA (reference sequence). CDR3 sequence: CSARIQYEQYF. DNA of the CDR3: TGCAGTGCTAGGATTCAATACGAGCAGTACTTC.

The rearrangement links TRBV28 to TRBJ2-2; 12 bases are shared with TRBD2. The CDR3 runs 18 residues. From germline, CDR1 is MDHEN and CDR2 SYDVKM. The V and J ends lost 5 bases and 5 bases, in that order; junction bases with no gene match: 12. CDR3 coding DNA: TGTGCCAGCAGTCCCCTAGCGGGAGGGCCAAGGCAGACCGGGGAGCTGTTTTTT. It specifies CASSPLAGGPRQTGELFF.